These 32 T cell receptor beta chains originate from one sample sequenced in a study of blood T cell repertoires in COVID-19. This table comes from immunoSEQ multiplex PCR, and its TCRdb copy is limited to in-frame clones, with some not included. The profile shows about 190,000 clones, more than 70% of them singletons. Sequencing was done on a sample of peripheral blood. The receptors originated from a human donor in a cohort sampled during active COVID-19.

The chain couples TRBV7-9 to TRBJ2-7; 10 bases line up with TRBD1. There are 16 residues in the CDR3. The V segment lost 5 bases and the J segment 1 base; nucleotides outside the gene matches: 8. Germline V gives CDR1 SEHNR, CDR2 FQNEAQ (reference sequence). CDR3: CASSDDRGRLSYEQYF. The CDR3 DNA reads TGTGCCAGCAGCGACGACAGGGGGCGCCTTTCCTACGAGCAGTACTTC.

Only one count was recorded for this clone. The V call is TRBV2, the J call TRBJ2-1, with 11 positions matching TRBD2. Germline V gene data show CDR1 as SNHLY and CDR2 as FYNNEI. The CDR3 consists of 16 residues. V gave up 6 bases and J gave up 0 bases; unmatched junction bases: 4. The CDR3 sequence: CASSETSGSSYNEQFF. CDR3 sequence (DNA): TGTGCCAGCAGCGAAACTAGCGGGAGCTCCTACAATGAGCAGTTCTTC.

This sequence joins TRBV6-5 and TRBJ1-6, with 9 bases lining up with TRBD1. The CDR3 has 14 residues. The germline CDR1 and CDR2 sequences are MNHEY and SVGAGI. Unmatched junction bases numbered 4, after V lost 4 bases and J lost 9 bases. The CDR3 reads CASSSGQGTSPLHF. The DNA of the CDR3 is TGTGCCAGCAGTTCGGGACAGGGAACTTCACCCCTCCACTTT.

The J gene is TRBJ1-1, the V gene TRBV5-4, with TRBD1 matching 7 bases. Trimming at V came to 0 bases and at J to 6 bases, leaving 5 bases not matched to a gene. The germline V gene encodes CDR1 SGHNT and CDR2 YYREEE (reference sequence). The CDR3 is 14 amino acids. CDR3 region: CASSLGQGRAEAFF. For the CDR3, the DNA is TGTGCCAGCAGCTTGGGACAGGGCCGGGCTGAAGCTTTCTTT.

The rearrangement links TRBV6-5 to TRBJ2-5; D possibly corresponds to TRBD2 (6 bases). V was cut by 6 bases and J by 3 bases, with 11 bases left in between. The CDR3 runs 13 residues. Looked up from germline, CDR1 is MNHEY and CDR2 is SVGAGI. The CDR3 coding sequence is TGTGCCAGCAGCGTTCCGGGGGAAGAGACCCAGTACTTC. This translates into CASSVPGEETQYF.

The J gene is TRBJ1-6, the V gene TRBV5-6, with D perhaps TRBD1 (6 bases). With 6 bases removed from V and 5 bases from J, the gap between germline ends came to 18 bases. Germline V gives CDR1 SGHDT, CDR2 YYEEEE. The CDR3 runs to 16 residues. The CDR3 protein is CASTDRGALDNSPLHF. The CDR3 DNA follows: TGTGCCAGCACGGACCGGGGGGCATTAGATAATTCACCCCTCCACTTT.

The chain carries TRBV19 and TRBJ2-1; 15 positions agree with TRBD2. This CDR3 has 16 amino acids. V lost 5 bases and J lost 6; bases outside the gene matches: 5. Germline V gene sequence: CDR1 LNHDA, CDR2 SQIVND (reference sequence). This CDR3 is CASSPWTSGRANEQFF. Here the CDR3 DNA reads TGTGCCAGTAGTCCTTGGACTAGCGGGAGGGCCAATGAGCAGTTCTTC.

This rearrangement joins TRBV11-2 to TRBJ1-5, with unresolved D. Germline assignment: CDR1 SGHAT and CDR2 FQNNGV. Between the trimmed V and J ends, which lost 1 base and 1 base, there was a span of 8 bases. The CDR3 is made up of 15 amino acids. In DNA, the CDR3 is TGTGCCAGCAGCTTAGGGAGTCCAAGCAATCAGCCCCAGCATTTT. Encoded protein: CASSLGSPSNQPQHF.

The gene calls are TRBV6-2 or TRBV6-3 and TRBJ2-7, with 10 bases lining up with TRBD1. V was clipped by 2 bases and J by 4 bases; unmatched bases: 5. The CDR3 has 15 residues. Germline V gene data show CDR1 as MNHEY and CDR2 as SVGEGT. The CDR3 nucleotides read TGTGCCAGCAGTTACGCACGGACAGGGGGATACGAGCAGTACTTC. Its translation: CASSYARTGGYEQYF.

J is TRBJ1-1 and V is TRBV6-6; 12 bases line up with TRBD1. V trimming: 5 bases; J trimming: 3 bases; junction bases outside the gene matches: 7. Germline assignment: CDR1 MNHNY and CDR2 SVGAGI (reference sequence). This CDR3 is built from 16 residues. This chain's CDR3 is CASSTGQGAEDTEAFF. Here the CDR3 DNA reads TGTGCCAGCAGTACGGGACAGGGGGCAGAGGACACTGAAGCTTTCTTT.

The CDR3 bases are TGTGCCACCAGTGATAAGGACAACGGCCTTAACAATGAGCAGTTCTTC. Protein product: CATSDKDNGLNNEQFF. This chain joins TRBV24-1 and TRBJ2-1, with D maybe TRBD1 (5 bases). Trimming cost V 3 bases and J 5 bases, with 16 bases left between them. Germline CDR1 KGHDR, CDR2 SFDVKD. The CDR3 length is 16 residues.

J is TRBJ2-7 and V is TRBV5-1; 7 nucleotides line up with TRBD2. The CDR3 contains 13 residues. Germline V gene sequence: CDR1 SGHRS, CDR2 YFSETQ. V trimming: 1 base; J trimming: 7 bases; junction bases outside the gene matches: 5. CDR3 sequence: CASSLRLAEEQYF. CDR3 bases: TGCGCCAGCAGCTTGCGGCTAGCGGAGGAGCAGTACTTC. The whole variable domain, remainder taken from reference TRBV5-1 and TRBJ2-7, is KAGVTQTPRYLIKTRGQQVTLSCSPISGHRSVSWYQQTPGQGLQFLFEYFSETQRNKGNFPGRFSGRQFSNSRSEMNVSTLELGDSALYLCASSLRLAEEQYFGPGTRLTVT.

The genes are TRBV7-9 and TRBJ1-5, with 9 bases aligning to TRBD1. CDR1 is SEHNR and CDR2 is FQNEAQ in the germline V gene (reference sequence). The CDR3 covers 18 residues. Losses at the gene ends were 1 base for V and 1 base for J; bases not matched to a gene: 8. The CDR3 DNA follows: TGTGCCAGCAGCTTAGATACAGGGGGCGGATTGAGCAATCAGCCCCAGCATTTT. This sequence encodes CASSLDTGGGLSNQPQHF.

This chain's CDR3 is CASSMVQGIGELFF. The CDR3 nucleotides are TGTGCCAGTAGTATGGTGCAGGGGATCGGGGAGCTGTTTTTT. The chain couples TRBV19 to TRBJ2-2; possibly TRBD1 for D (6 bases). The CDR3 is made up of 14 amino acids. Germline V lookup: CDR1 LNHDA, CDR2 SQIVND (reference sequence). The V end lost 3 bases, the J end lost 7 bases, and 12 bases lay between the germline ends.

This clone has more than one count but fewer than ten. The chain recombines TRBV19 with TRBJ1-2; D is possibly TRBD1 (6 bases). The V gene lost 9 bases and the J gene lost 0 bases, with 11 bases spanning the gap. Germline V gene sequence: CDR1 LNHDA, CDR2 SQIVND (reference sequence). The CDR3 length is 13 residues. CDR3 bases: TGTGCCAGCCGACAGGACTCTAACTATGGCTACACCTTC. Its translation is CASRQDSNYGYTF.

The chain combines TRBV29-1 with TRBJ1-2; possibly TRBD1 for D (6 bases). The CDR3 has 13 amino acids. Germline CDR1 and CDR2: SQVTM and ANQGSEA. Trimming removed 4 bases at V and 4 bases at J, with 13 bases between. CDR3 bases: TGCAGCGTTGGGGGGCAGATGGGCTATGGCTACACCTTC. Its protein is CSVGGQMGYGYTF.

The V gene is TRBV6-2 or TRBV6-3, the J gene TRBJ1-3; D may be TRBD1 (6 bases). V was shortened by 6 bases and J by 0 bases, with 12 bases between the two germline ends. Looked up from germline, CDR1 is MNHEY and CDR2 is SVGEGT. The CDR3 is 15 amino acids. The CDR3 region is CASSRGQLSGNTIYF. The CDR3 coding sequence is TGTGCCAGCAGCCGCGGACAGCTCTCTGGAAACACCATATATTTT.

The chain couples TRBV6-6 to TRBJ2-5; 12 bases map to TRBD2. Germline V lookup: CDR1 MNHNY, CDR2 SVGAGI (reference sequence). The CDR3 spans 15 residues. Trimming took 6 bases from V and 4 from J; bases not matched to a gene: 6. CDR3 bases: TGTGCCAGCAGCTCTAGCGGGGGGGCAGGAGAGACCCAGTACTTC. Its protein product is CASSSSGGAGETQYF.

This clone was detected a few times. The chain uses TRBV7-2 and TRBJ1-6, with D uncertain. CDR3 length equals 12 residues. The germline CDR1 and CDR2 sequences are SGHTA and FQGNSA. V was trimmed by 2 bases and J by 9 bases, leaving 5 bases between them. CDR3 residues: CASSLLGSPLHF. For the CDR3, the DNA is TGTGCCAGCAGCTTACTCGGTTCACCCCTCCACTTT.

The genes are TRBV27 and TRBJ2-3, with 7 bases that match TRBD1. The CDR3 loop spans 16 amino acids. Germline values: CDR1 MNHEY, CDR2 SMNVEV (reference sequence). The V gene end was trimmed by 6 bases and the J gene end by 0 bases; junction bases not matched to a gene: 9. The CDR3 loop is CASSGYRGGSTDTQYF. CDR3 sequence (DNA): TGTGCCAGCAGCGGATACAGGGGCGGAAGCACAGATACGCAGTATTTT.

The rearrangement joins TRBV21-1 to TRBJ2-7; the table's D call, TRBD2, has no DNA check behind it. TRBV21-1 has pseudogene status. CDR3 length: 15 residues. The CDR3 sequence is CASSKHRGSSYEQYF. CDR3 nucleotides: TGTGCCAGCAGCAAACACCGGGGGAGCTCCTACGAGCAGTACTTC.

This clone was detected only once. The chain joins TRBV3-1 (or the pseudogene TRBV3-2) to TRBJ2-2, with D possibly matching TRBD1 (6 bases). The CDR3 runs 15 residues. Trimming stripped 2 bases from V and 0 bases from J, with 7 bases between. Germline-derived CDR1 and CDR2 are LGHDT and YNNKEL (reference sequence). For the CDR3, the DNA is TGTGCCAGCAGCCAAACAGGGTCGAACACCGGGGAGCTGTTTTTT. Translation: CASSQTGSNTGELFF.

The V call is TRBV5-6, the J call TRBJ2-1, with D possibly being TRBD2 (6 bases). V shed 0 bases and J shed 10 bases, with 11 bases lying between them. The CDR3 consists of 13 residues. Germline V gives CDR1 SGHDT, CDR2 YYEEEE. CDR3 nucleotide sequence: TGTGCCAGCAGCTTGGCGGGAGTAAGGGAGCAGTTCTTC. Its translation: CASSLAGVREQFF. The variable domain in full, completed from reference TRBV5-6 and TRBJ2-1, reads DAGVTQSPTHLIKTRGQQVTLRCSPKSGHDTVSWYQQALGQGPQFIFQYYEEEERQRGNFPDRFSGHQFPNYSSELNVNALLLGDSALYLCASSLAGVREQFFGPGTRLTVL.

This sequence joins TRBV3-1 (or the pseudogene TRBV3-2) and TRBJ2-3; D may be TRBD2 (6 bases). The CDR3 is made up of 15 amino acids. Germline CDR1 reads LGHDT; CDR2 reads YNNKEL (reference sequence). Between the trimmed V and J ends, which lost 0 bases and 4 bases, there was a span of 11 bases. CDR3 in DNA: TGTGCCAGCAGCCAAGATGGAGGGCTCTCAGATACGCAGTATTTT. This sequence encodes CASSQDGGLSDTQYF.

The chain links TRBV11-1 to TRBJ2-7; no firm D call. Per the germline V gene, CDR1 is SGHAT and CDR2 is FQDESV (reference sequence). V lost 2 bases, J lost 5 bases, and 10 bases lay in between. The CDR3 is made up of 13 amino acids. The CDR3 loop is CASSLNLVDEQYF. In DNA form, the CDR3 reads TGTGCCAGCAGCTTAAATCTAGTTGACGAGCAGTACTTC.

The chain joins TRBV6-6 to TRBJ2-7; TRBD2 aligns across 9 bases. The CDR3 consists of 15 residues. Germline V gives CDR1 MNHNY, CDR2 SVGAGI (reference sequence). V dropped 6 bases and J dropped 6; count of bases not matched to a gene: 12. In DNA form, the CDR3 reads TGTGCCAGCAGACCCTCTGGCGGGGGGGGCGGCGAGCAGTACTTC. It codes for CASRPSGGGGGEQYF.

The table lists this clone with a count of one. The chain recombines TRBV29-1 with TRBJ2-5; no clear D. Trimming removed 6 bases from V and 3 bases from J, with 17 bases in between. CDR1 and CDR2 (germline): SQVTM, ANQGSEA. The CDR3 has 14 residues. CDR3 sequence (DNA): TGCAGCGTCAATACTGGGCAGAGAGAAGAGACCCAGTACTTC. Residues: CSVNTGQREETQYF. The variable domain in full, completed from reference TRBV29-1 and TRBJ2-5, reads SAVISQKPSRDICQRGTSLTIQCQVDSQVTMMFWYRQQPGQSLTLIATANQGSEATYESGFVIDKFPISRPNLTFSTLTVSNMSPEDSSIYLCSVNTGQREETQYFGPGTRLLVL.

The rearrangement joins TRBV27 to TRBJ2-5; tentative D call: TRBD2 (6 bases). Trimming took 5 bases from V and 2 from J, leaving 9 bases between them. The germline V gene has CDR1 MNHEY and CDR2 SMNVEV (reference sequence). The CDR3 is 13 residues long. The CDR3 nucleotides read TGTGCCAGCAGTCCTCGGGAGCAAGAGACCCAGTACTTC. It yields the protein CASSPREQETQYF.

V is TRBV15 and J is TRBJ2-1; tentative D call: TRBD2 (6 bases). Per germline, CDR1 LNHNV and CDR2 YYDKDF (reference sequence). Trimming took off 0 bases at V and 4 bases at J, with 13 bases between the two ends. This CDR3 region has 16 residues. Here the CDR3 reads CATSRDLGGVYNEQFF. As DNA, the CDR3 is TGTGCCACCAGCAGAGATCTAGGCGGGGTATACAATGAGCAGTTCTTC.

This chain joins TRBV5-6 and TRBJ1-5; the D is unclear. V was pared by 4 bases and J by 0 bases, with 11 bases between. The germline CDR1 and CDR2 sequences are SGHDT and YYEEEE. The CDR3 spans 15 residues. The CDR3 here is CASSNTKDSNQPQHF. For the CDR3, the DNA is TGTGCCAGCAGCAATACTAAGGATAGCAATCAGCCCCAGCATTTT.

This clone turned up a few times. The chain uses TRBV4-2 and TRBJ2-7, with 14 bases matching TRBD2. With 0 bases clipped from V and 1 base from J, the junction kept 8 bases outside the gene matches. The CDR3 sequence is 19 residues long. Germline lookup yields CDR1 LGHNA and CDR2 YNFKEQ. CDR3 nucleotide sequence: TGTGCCAGCAGCCAAGACGGGACTAGCGGGAGTTTTAGATCCTACGAGCAGTACTTC. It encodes CASSQDGTSGSFRSYEQYF.

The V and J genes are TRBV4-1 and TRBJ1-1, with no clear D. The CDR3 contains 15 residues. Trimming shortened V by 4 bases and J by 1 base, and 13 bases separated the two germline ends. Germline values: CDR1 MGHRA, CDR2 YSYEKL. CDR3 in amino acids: CASSLGSRPNTEAFF. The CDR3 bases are TGCGCCAGCAGCCTTGGAAGCAGGCCGAACACTGAAGCTTTCTTT.